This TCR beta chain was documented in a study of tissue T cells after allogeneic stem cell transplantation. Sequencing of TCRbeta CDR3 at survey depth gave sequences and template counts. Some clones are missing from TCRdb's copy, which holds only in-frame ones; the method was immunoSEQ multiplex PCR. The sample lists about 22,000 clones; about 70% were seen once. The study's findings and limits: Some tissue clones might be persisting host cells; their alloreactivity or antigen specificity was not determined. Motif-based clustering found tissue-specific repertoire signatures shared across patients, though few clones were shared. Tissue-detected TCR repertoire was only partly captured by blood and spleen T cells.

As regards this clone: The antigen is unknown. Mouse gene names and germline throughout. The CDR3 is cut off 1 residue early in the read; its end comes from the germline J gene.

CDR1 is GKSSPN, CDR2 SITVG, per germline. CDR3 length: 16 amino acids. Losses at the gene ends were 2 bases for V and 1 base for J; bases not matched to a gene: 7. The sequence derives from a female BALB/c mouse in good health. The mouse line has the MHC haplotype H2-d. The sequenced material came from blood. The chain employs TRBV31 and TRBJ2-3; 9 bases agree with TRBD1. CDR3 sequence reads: CAWSTGQGKGAETLYF. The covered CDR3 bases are TGTGCCTGGAGTACTGGACAGGGGAAGGGTGCAGAAACGCTGTAT.